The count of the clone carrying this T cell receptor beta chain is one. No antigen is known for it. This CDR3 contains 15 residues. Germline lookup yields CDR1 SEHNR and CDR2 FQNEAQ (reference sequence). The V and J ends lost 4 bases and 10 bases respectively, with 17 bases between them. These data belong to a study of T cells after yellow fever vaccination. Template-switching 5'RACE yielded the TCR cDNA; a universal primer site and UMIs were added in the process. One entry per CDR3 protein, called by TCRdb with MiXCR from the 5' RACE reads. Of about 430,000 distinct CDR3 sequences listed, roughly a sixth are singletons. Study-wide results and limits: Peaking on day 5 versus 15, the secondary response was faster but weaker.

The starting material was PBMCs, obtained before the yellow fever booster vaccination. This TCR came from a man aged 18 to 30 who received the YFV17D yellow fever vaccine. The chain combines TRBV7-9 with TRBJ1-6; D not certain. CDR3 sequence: CASSSRQGSISPLHF. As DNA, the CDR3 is TGTGCCAGCAGCTCGCGACAAGGATCCATATCACCCCTCCACTTT.